Below are 8 T cell receptor beta chains sequenced from a single sample in a study of blood T cell repertoires in COVID-19. Profiled with immunoSEQ multiplex PCR; TCRdb holds only in-frame clones, not every one. This sample has some 200,000 clones; around four fifths occur once, and the top ten carry less than 8%. Material for sequencing was peripheral blood. The receptors originated from a woman aged 45 to 65 with active or convalescent COVID-19.

The chain carries TRBV14 and TRBJ1-4; a weak D match, TRBD1 (5 bases). The CDR3 has 15 residues. Germline CDR1 reads SGHDN; CDR2 reads FVKESK. The V end lost 4 bases, the J end lost 8 bases, and 17 bases lay between the germline ends. The CDR3 loop reads CASSPVGGAGEKLFF. The CDR3, as DNA: TGTGCCAGCAGCCCAGTCGGTGGGGCGGGGGAAAAACTGTTTTTT.

This chain joins TRBV19 and TRBJ2-5; 12 bases are shared with TRBD2. Germline CDR1 and CDR2: LNHDA and SQIVND (reference sequence). This CDR3 region has 16 residues. Trimming at V came to 5 bases and at J to 5 bases, leaving 9 bases not matched to a gene. This CDR3 reads CASSPLAGGPGETQYF. The DNA for the CDR3 is TGTGCCAGTAGTCCTCTAGCGGGGGGGCCTGGGGAGACCCAGTACTTC.

This sequence joins TRBV19 and TRBJ2-1; 7 bases agree with TRBD2. CDR3 length: 16 amino acids. Germline V gene data show CDR1 as LNHDA and CDR2 as SQIVND (reference sequence). J lost 4 bases, V lost 6 bases, and 12 bases had no gene match. The CDR3 loop reads CASSLVGGRRYNEQFF. The CDR3 nucleotides read TGTGCCAGTAGCCTCGTGGGCGGGAGAAGGTACAATGAGCAGTTCTTC.

V gene TRBV25-1 combines with J gene TRBJ1-6; 8 bases align to TRBD1. The CDR3 has 14 residues. Unmatched junction bases numbered 4, after V lost 2 bases and J lost 10 bases. Germline V gene sequence: CDR1 MGHDK, CDR2 SYGVNS. The DNA of the CDR3 is TGTGCCAGCAGTGAACAGGGGGCACGATCACCCCTCCACTTT. Translating gives CASSEQGARSPLHF. The complete variable domain, with remaining parts taken from reference TRBV25-1 and TRBJ1-6, reads EADIYQTPRYLVIGTGKKITLECSQTMGHDKMYWYQQDPGMELHLIHYSYGVNSTEKGDLSSESTVSRIRTEHFPLTLESARPSHTSQYLCASSEQGARSPLHFGNGTRLTVT.

The chain is built from TRBV12-3 or TRBV12-4 and TRBJ1-1; no reliable D call. V shed 6 bases and J shed 1 base, with 9 bases lying between them. The CDR3 sequence is 13 residues long. The CDR3 reads CASRFQENTEAFF. CDR3 DNA sequence: TGTGCCAGCAGGTTTCAGGAGAACACTGAAGCTTTCTTT.

In its sample, this clone was seen once. The rearrangement links TRBV3-1 (or the pseudogene TRBV3-2) to TRBJ1-1; tentatively, D is TRBD1 (5 bases). The V gene's germline CDR1 is LGHDT and CDR2 YNNKEL (reference sequence). The CDR3 spans 13 residues. Trimming stripped 4 bases from V and 4 bases from J, with 10 bases between. The CDR3 protein is CASSPPGFTEAFF. The CDR3 nucleotides are TGTGCCAGCAGCCCGCCAGGGTTCACTGAAGCTTTCTTT.

The chain recombines TRBV5-4 with TRBJ1-1; 8 bases agree with TRBD1. The CDR3 has 16 residues. Germline trimming cut 4 bases from V and 1 base from J; bases unmatched to any gene: 9. Per the germline V gene, CDR1 is SGHNT and CDR2 is YYREEE (reference sequence). Written as DNA, the CDR3 is TGTGCCAGCAGCGGGGGGGACAGGACGTGGAACACTGAAGCTTTCTTT. This codes for CASSGGDRTWNTEAFF.

The chain recombines TRBV12-2 with TRBJ1-5. TRBV12-2 is classified as a pseudogene. The CDR3 length is 15 residues. CDR3 bases: TGTGCAAGTCGCCATCCGCCCCCGAGGAATCAGCCCCAGCATTTT. This gives the protein CASRHPPPRNQPQHF.